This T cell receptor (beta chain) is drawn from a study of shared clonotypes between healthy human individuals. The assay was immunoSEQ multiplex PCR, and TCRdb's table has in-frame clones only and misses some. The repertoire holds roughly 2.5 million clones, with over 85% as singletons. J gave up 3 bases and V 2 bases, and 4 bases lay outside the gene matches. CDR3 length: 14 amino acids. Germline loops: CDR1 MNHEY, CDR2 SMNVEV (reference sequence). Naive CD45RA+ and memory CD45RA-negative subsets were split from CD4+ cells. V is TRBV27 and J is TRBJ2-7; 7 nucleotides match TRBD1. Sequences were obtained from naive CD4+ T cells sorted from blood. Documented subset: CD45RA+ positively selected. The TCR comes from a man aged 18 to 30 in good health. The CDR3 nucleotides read TGTGCCAGCAGTTTACAATACAGGGGCTACGAGCAGTACTTC. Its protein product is CASSLQYRGYEQYF.